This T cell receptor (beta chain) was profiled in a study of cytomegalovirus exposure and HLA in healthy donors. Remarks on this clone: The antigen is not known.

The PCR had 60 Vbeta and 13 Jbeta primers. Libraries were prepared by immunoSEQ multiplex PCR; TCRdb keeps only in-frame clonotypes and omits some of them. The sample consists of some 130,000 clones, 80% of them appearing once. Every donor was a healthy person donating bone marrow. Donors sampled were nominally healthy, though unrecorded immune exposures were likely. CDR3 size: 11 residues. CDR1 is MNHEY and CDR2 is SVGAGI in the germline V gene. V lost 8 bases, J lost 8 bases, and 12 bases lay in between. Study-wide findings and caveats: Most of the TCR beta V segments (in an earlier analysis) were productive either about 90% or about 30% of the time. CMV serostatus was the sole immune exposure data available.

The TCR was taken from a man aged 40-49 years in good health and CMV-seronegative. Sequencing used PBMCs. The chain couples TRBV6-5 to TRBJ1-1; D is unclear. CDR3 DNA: TGTGCCAGCGTCAGAGCGGGCGAAGCTTTCTTT. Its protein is CASVRAGEAFF.